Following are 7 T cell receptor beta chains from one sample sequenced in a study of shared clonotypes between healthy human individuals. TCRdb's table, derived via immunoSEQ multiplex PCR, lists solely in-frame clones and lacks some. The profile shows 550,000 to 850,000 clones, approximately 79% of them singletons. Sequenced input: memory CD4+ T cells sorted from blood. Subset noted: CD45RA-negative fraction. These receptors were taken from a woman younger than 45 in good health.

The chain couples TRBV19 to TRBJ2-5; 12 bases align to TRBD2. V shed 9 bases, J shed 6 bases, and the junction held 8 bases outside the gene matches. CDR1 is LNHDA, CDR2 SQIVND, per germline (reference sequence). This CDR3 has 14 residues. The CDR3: CARPTSGSIKTQYF. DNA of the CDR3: TGTGCCAGGCCGACTAGCGGGAGTATAAAGACCCAGTACTTC.

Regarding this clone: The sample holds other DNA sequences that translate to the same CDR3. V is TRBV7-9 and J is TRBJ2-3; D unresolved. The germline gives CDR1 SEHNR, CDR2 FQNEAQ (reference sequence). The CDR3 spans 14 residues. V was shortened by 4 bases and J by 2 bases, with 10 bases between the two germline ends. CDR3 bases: TGTGCCAGCAGCTCTAGGATTTCCACAGATACGCAGTATTTT. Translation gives CASSSRISTDTQYF. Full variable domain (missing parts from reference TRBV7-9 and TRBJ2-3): DTGVSQNPRHKITKRGQNVTFRCDPISEHNRLYWYRQTLGQGPEFLTYFQNEAQLEKSRLLSDRFSAERPKGSFSTLEIQRTEQGDSAMYLCASSSRISTDTQYFGPGTRLTVL.

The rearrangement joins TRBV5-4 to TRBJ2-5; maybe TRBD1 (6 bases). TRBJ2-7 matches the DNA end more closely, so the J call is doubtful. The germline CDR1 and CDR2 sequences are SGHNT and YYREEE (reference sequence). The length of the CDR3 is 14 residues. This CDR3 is CASSAQGLGYEQYF. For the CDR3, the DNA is TGTGCCAGCAGCGCGCAGGGGTTAGGCTACGAGCAGTACTTC.

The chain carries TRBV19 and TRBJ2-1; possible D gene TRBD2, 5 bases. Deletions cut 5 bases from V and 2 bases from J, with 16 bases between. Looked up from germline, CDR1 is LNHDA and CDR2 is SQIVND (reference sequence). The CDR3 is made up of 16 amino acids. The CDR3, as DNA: TGTGCCAGTAGTGTAGGCCCCGGGATCCCCTACAATGAGCAGTTCTTC. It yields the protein CASSVGPGIPYNEQFF.

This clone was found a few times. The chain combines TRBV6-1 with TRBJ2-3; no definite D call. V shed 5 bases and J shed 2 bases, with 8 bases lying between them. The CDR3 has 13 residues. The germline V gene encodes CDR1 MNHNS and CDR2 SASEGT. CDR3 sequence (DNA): TGTGCCAGCAGTAGGTATGACACAGATACGCAGTATTTT. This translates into CASSRYDTDTQYF.

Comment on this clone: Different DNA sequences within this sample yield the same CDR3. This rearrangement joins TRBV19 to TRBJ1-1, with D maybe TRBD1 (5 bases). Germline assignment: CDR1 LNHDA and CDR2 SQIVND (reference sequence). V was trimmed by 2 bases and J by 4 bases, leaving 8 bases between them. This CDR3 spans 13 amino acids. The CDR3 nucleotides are TGTGCCAGTAGTATAAACGGGGGCACTGAAGCTTTCTTT. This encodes CASSINGGTEAFF.

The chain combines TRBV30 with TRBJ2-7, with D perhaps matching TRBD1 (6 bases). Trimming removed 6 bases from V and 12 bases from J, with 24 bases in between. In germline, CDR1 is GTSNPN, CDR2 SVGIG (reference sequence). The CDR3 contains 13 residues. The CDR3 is CACTSPWGQWGYF. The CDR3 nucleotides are TGTGCCTGCACCTCCCCTTGGGGGCAATGGGGGTACTTC.